Detailed here is one T cell receptor beta chain. Its antigen remains unidentified. Per-nucleotide qualities are absent, and no much larger clonotype sits a single base away. The data derive from a study of identical twins (dated by TCRdb to 2016 to 2017). Regarding the research as a whole: The study deep-sequenced TCR alpha and beta repertoires from monozygotic twins, unrelated adults of various ages and cord blood to test whether fetal clonotypes persist. To rule out contamination, the twin experiments were replicated at different times with different library preparation protocols.

The CDR3, cysteine through phenylalanine, is 16 amino acids long. Just the 48-base CDR3 DNA is kept, in frame starting at base 1. As encoded in the germline V gene (reference sequence), CDR1 is LNHDA while CDR2 is SQIVND. Compared with germline, V lacks 1 base and J lacks 9 bases; bases without a gene match: 9. The method behind the library was 5' RACE. TCRdb names Illumina HiSeq 2000 as the instrument used. A universal primer binding site was introduced by template switching, and a unique molecular identifier was present in the final cDNA, enabling accurate counting of TCR cDNA molecules. First-strand cDNA for TCR alpha and beta chains was synthesized from specific primers in the conserved constant-segment region. To control for contamination, every cDNA library carried two barcodes: a SMART-Mk sample barcode plus Illumina barcodes. Two successive PCR steps introduced TruSeq adapter sequences along with Illumina sample barcodes. Sequencing of the TCR alpha and beta cDNA libraries was done on the Illumina HiSeq platform using custom primers. The authors' pipeline ran thus. Unique molecular identifiers were extracted from raw reads with MiGEC, and CDR3 positions were determined with MiXCR. Recombination models were inferred per individual with the repgenHMM and IGoR tools using an EM algorithm. Shared clonotype analysis was performed with the tcR package in R, normalizing sharing by the product of cloneset sizes. To study raw recombination free of thymic and clonal selection effects, out-of-frame nonproductive sequences were analyzed. TCRdb cleaned the public reads at Q25 with fastp, built clones with MiXCR and kept in-frame beta chains. Each record represents a unique CDR3 protein, reported with the most common genes and DNA among its rows. It is TCRdb's table, rather than the study itself, that gives the V and J calls and clone size. Within this sample are about 240,000 distinct CDR3 sequences, with roughly 7.5% of them counted one time only. 5.4% of the sample goes to the ten largest clones.

Study-level results and caveats: Zero-insertion analyses could be partly confounded by invariant T cells such as MAIT and iNKT, though diverse VJ usage argued against such confounding for most clonotypes. Out-of-frame TCR alpha sharing in monozygotic twins was systematically underestimated by recombination models, whereas sharing between unrelated individuals was in agreement with the recombination models. A weaker excess of twin sharing was found in beta out-of-frame sequences because the signal-to-noise ratio was lowered by fewer shared sequences. Abundant cord blood beta clonotypes had fewer insertions, young adult naive repertoires showed a similar but weaker trend, and memory repertoires showed no such trend. Because the same donors could not be followed over many years, the conclusions depended on cross-sectional statistical analysis. Out-of-frame TCR alpha sequences shared between twins showed an excess of low generation-probability sequences compared with coincidental sharing between unrelated individuals.

Every donor in the study was a healthy Caucasian. Three pairs of female monozygotic twins, all aged about 18 to 30 years, made up the twin cohort. CD4+ and CD8+ T cell populations were isolated with positive isolation kits from Invitrogen. These data were likewise used in another study, on yellow fever vaccine responses in identical twins. Drawing on the second study: According to the authors, in identical twins the way T cells responded to vaccination appeared partly convergent and partly personalized. In the study, vaccine-responding T cell clones were precisely tracked in identical twins.

The chain uses TRBV19 and TRBJ2-1; 10 of the junction bases match TRBD2. This sequence originates from a woman in her late teens or twenties in good health. Sequences were obtained from CD8+ T cells sorted from blood. The sequenced DNA is TGTGCCAGTAGTATAGGAGGCCCCCTAGCGGGAGTTGAGCAGTTCTTC. It encodes CASSIGGPLAGVEQFF.